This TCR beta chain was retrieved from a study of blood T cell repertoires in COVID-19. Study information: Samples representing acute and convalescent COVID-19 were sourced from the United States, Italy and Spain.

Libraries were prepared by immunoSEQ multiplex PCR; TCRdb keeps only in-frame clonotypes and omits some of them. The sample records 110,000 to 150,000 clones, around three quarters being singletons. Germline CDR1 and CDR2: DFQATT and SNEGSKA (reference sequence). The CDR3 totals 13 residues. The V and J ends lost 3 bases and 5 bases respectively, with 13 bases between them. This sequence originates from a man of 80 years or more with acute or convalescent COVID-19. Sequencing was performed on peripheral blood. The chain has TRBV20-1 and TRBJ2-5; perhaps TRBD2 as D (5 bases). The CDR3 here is CSASPRGWETQYF. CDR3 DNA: TGCAGTGCTAGTCCCCGGGGATGGGAGACCCAGTACTTC.